Listed below are T cell receptor beta chains from one sample, sequenced in a study of early T cells in non-severe SARS-CoV-2 infection. MiXCR, run by TCRdb on the 5' RACE reads, gives a single entry per CDR3 protein. The sample lists tens of thousands of distinct CDR3 sequences; under 15% were seen once. The specimen sequenced was whole blood. The receptor set was obtained from an adult who was a healthcare worker with PCR-confirmed SARS-CoV-2 infection or an uninfected control (not recorded which). CDR3s include the opening cysteine and the closing phenylalanine or tryptophan. D genes are given only for firm matches. The size entry is marked missing in some rows and otherwise reads once, few, many or a size class.

V: TRBV7-6; J: TRBJ2-3; size: -; D: TRBD2; DNA: TGTGCCAGCAGCTTAAGACGTAGCGGGAGTTTCACAGATACGCAGTATTTT; CDR3: CASSLRRSGSFTDTQYF
V: TRBV14; J: TRBJ2-1; size: -; D: -; DNA: TGTGCCAGCAGCCACGGGCCGGGCCCACAGCCCTACAATGAGCAGTTCTTC; CDR3: CASSHGPGPQPYNEQFF
V: TRBV7-8; J: TRBJ2-1; size: -; D: -; DNA: TGTGCCAGCAGCTTACTTGTGGGGGATAAGACAGCTCAGTTCTTC; CDR3: CASSLLVGDKTAQFF
V: TRBV7-9; J: TRBJ1-1; size: few; D: TRBD1; DNA: TGTGCCAGCAGGACGGACTCAGGGGGCACTGAAGCTTTCTTT; CDR3: CASRTDSGGTEAFF
V: TRBV20-1; J: TRBJ2-1; size: -; D: -; DNA: TGCAGTGCTAGACAGCAAATCGGCAGCCATCAGTTCTTC; CDR3: CSARQQIGSHQFF
V: TRBV3-1; J: TRBJ2-7; size: -; D: -; DNA: TGTGCCAGCAGCCAAGGGGGTCACGAGCAGTACTTC; CDR3: CASSQGGHEQYF
V: TRBV7-9; J: TRBJ2-7; size: few; D: TRBD1; DNA: TGTGCCAGCAGCGTTGACAGGGGGGAGTACGAGCAGTACTTC; CDR3: CASSVDRGEYEQYF
V: TRBV3-1; J: TRBJ2-1; size: -; D: -; DNA: TGTGCCAGCAGCCAAGCCTCTAGGAATGAGCAGTTCTTC; CDR3: CASSQASRNEQFF
V: TRBV24-1; J: TRBJ2-5; size: few; D: -; DNA: TGTGCCACCAGTGAATTTGGCCGTGGCCTGTACTTC; CDR3: CATSEFGRGLYF
V: TRBV28; J: TRBJ1-1; size: -; D: -; DNA: TGTGCCAGCACCCACGAGGTCTCAGGGGCAGGTGAAGCTTTCTTT; CDR3: CASTHEVSGAGEAFF
V: TRBV3-1; J: TRBJ2-7; size: -; D: TRBD2; DNA: TGTGCCAGCAGCCAAGAGTTGGGACTAGCGGGGGACTACGAGCAGTACTTC; CDR3: CASSQELGLAGDYEQYF
V: TRBV28; J: TRBJ1-1; size: -; D: -; DNA: TGTGCCAGCAGTTTTGGGGGCTCTGAAGCTTTCTTT; CDR3: CASSFGGSEAFF
V: TRBV11-2; J: TRBJ2-3; size: -; D: TRBD2; DNA: TGTGCCAGCAGCTACCGAATGGGACTAGCGGTTACCACAGATACGCAGTATTTT; CDR3: CASSYRMGLAVTTDTQYF
V: TRBV28; J: TRBJ2-2; size: -; D: -; DNA: TGTGCCAGCAGTTTCGGTCTGGGGGAGCTGTTTTTT; CDR3: CASSFGLGELFF
V: TRBV28; J: TRBJ1-1; size: few; D: -; DNA: TGTGCCAGCAGTCCTCTCGGGGGATTAGGGACTGAAGCTTTCTTT; CDR3: CASSPLGGLGTEAFF
V: TRBV20-1; J: TRBJ1-2; size: -; D: -; DNA: TGCAGTGCTAGTTTGTCCTGGAGTAACTATGGCTACACCTTC; CDR3: CSASLSWSNYGYTF
V: TRBV10-2; J: TRBJ2-2; size: -; D: TRBD1; DNA: TGCGCCATCTTCCGACAGGGAGCCGGGGCGAGTGACGGGGAGCTGTTTTTT; CDR3: CAIFRQGAGASDGELFF
V: TRBV20-1; J: TRBJ2-1; size: -; D: TRBD2; DNA: TGCAGTGCTAGTGGCGTGAATAGCGGGATTTACAATGAGCAGTTCTTC; CDR3: CSASGVNSGIYNEQFF
V: TRBV28; J: TRBJ2-7; size: -; D: TRBD1; DNA: TGTGCCAGCAGTTTATTCGACAGGGCTACGAGCTTGTACTTC; CDR3: CASSLFDRATSLYF
V: TRBV9; J: TRBJ2-5; size: -; D: -; DNA: TGTGCCAGCAGCGTAGGCCGGGGAGAGACCCAGTACTTC; CDR3: CASSVGRGETQYF
V: TRBV28; J: TRBJ1-2; size: -; D: -; DNA: TGTGCCAGCAGTTTAGGTGGGCGCGTGTATGGCTACACCTTC; CDR3: CASSLGGRVYGYTF
V: TRBV29-1; J: TRBJ2-1; size: many; D: TRBD2; DNA: TGCAGCTACATAGCGGGAGTAAGCTCCTACAATGAGCAGTTCTTC; CDR3: CSYIAGVSSYNEQFF
V: TRBV9; J: TRBJ1-4; size: -; D: -; DNA: TGTGCCAGCAGCCCGGCCGGGACCGCGTCAGAAAAACTGTTTTTT; CDR3: CASSPAGTASEKLFF
V: TRBV10-3; J: TRBJ2-3; size: -; D: -; DNA: TGTGCCATCAGTGATGTGGGAAGGGTCGATACGCAGTATTTT; CDR3: CAISDVGRVDTQYF
V: TRBV28; J: TRBJ2-7; size: -; D: -; DNA: TGTGCCAGCAGTTTACCCAGGGACCCCGGAACTAAGTACTTC; CDR3: CASSLPRDPGTKYF
V: TRBV12-3/TRBV12-4; J: TRBJ1-1; size: -; D: TRBD1; DNA: TGTGCCAGCAGTCCGGGGACAGGTGAAGCTTTCTTT; CDR3: CASSPGTGEAFF
V: TRBV11-2; J: TRBJ1-2; size: few; D: -; DNA: TGTGCCAGCAGCTTAGATCGGACAGTCAAAGGCTACACCTTC; CDR3: CASSLDRTVKGYTF
V: TRBV19; J: TRBJ2-7; size: few; D: -; DNA: TGTGCCTCCCGCCTGGGGCCCTCCTACGAGCAGTACTTC; CDR3: CASRLGPSYEQYF
V: TRBV9; J: TRBJ2-6; size: -; D: -; DNA: TGTGCCAGCAGCCTCTTGGGGGCCAACGTCCTGACTTTC; CDR3: CASSLLGANVLTF
V: TRBV4-1; J: TRBJ2-7; size: few; D: -; DNA: TGCGCCAGCAGCCTACATCGGGGGATATCCTACGAGCAGTACTTC; CDR3: CASSLHRGISYEQYF
V: TRBV9; J: TRBJ2-5; size: -; D: -; DNA: TGTGCCAGCAGCTCCGCCGGGGGAGAGACCCAGTACTTC; CDR3: CASSSAGGETQYF
V: TRBV5-1; J: TRBJ1-6; size: -; D: -; DNA: TGCGCCAGCAGCTTGGATCAGGGTGGTAATTCACCCCTCCACTTT; CDR3: CASSLDQGGNSPLHF
V: TRBV7-9; J: TRBJ2-2; size: -; D: -; DNA: TGTGCCAGCAGCCCTCCGGGGATCCGGGGCACCGGGGAGCTGTTTTTT; CDR3: CASSPPGIRGTGELFF
V: TRBV12-3/TRBV12-4; J: TRBJ1-1; size: -; D: -; DNA: TGTGCCAGCAGAACAGGGCGACACCTCACTGAAGCTTTCTTT; CDR3: CASRTGRHLTEAFF
V: TRBV28; J: TRBJ2-4; size: -; D: -; DNA: TGTGCCAGCAGTTTATTTTCAAACATTCAGTACTTC; CDR3: CASSLFSNIQYF
V: TRBV6-5; J: TRBJ2-2; size: few; D: -; DNA: TGTGCCAGCAGCCTCCCGGGGGGGGAGCTGTTTTTT; CDR3: CASSLPGGELFF
V: TRBV6-2/TRBV6-3; J: TRBJ2-1; size: -; D: -; DNA: TGTGCCAGCAGTTACGCCAGGAATGAGCAGTTCTTC; CDR3: CASSYARNEQFF
V: TRBV27; J: TRBJ2-3; size: few; D: TRBD2; DNA: TGTGCCAGCAGTCTTAGGAGCGGGAGCGGTACAGATACGCAGTATTTT; CDR3: CASSLRSGSGTDTQYF
V: TRBV20-1; J: TRBJ2-3; size: -; D: -; DNA: TGCAGTGCTAAGGTCGCACCTACAGATACGCAGTATTTT; CDR3: CSAKVAPTDTQYF
V: TRBV5-1; J: TRBJ1-1; size: few; D: TRBD1; DNA: TGCGCCAGCAGCTTCCGACAGGGCACCATGAACACTGAAGCTTTCTTT; CDR3: CASSFRQGTMNTEAFF
V: TRBV18; J: TRBJ2-3; size: many; D: -; DNA: TGTGCCAGCTCACCGGAGACAAACACAGATACGCAGTATTTT; CDR3: CASSPETNTDTQYF
V: TRBV7-8; J: TRBJ2-1; size: -; D: TRBD2; DNA: TGTGCCAGCACTGAGGGTGGGAGGGTCTCCTACGATGAGCAGTTCTTC; CDR3: CASTEGGRVSYDEQFF
V: TRBV11-2; J: TRBJ2-1; size: many; D: -; DNA: TGTGCCAGCAGTTCCTCCACCTCAGCTGATGAGCAGTTCTTC; CDR3: CASSSSTSADEQFF
V: TRBV7-9; J: TRBJ2-7; size: few; D: -; DNA: TGTGCCAGCAGCCTCAACCAATACGAGCAGTACTTC; CDR3: CASSLNQYEQYF
V: TRBV14; J: TRBJ2-5; size: -; D: -; DNA: TGTGCCAGCAGCCAAGAAAAGACCCAGTACTTC; CDR3: CASSQEKTQYF
V: TRBV6-1; J: TRBJ2-2; size: -; D: -; DNA: TGTGCCAGCAGCCCCGGCGACAGGTCGAACACCGGGGAGCTGTTTTTT; CDR3: CASSPGDRSNTGELFF
V: TRBV7-9; J: TRBJ1-4; size: many; D: -; DNA: TGTGCCAGCAGCTTGGGACATTCTGGAGAAAAACTGTTTTTT; CDR3: CASSLGHSGEKLFF
V: TRBV7-2; J: TRBJ2-7; size: -; D: -; DNA: TGTGCCAGCAGCCAGCGCCAGGGCGGGGTCTCCTACGAGCAGTACTTC; CDR3: CASSQRQGGVSYEQYF
V: TRBV6-4; J: TRBJ2-1; size: -; D: -; DNA: TGTGCCAGCAGTGTTTCTGCGGGTACCTACAATGAGCAGTTCTTC; CDR3: CASSVSAGTYNEQFF
V: TRBV7-2; J: TRBJ2-1; size: -; D: TRBD2; DNA: TGTGCCAGCAGCCCAAATAGCGGGAGGGTTTTCAATGAGCAGTTCTTC; CDR3: CASSPNSGRVFNEQFF
V: TRBV5-1; J: TRBJ1-1; size: few; D: -; DNA: TGCGCCAGCCGGGAAGATTGGGGGGCGACTGAAGCTTTCTTT; CDR3: CASREDWGATEAFF
V: TRBV12-3/TRBV12-4; J: TRBJ2-6; size: few; D: TRBD2; DNA: TGTGCCAGCAGCAAGCGGGGGCCTGGGGCCAACGTCCTGACTTTC; CDR3: CASSKRGPGANVLTF
V: TRBV5-8; J: TRBJ2-5; size: -; D: -; DNA: TGTGCCAGCAGCTTCCAGACAGGCGGGGAGACCCAGTACTTC; CDR3: CASSFQTGGETQYF
V: TRBV5-4; J: TRBJ1-3; size: -; D: -; DNA: TGTGCCAGCAGCTTGGGAACACCTTACGGAAACACCATATATTTT; CDR3: CASSLGTPYGNTIYF
V: TRBV2; J: TRBJ2-1; size: many; D: -; DNA: TGTGCCACCTCCAGTAGTCTGGGCTACAATGAGCAGTTCTTC; CDR3: CATSSSLGYNEQFF